This entry describes one T cell receptor (beta chain). These data come from a study of identical twins. CDR1 MNHEY and CDR2 SMNVEV come from the germline V gene (reference sequence). The V end was cut by 2 bases, the J end by 0 bases, with 10 bases between. The CDR3 runs to 15 residues. TCRdb fed the 5' RACE reads into MiXCR, producing one record per CDR3 protein. The table shows 430,000 or so distinct CDR3 sequences, with roughly a quarter occurring only once. This sample was also put to use in a study of T cells expressing NK-cell markers.

The source of this sequence is a young woman in good health. Sequencing used CD4+ T cells sorted from blood. The chain uses TRBV27 and TRBJ1-1, with D uncertain. The CDR3 coding sequence is TGTGCCAGCAGTTTAGCCGGGGTAATGAACACTGAAGCTTTCTTT. Translated: CASSLAGVMNTEAFF.